The subject of this entry is one TCR beta chain. These data are taken from a study of blood T cell repertoires in COVID-19. Assay: immunoSEQ multiplex PCR; the TCRdb copy retains only in-frame clones and omits some. The table records hundreds of thousands of clones, about 88% of them present only once. The CDR3 is made up of 17 amino acids. CDR1 and CDR2 from the germline V gene are KGHDR and SFDVKD. Trimming removed 2 bases from V and 9 bases from J; junction bases left unmatched: 13. The sequenced material came from peripheral blood. The clonotype originates from a woman in her 40s who had recovered from COVID-19. This sequence joins TRBV24-1 and TRBJ1-5; 9 nucleotides match TRBD1. CDR3 residues: CATSDSYAGTGNGPQHF. The CDR3, as DNA: TGTGCCACCAGTGATTCCTATGCCGGGACAGGGAACGGGCCCCAGCATTTT.